This T cell receptor (beta chain) was found in a study of early T cells in non-severe SARS-CoV-2 infection. Study in general: Bulk RNA from unsorted whole blood was sequenced; chains were unpaired. General study results and limits: Lookups in VDJdb leaned toward anti-spike CD8 responses and missed private and CD4 specificities.

At least ten counts were recorded for this clonotype. What it binds is unknown. The ends were cut back, 6 bases at V and 4 bases at J, with 15 bases in the middle. This CDR3 has 14 amino acids. Looked up from germline, CDR1 is SGHDT and CDR2 is YYEEEE. Individually, cDNA molecules had unique molecular identifiers attached to them. TCRdb analysed the 5' RACE reads with MiXCR anew, one entry per CDR3 protein. The repertoire holds 50,000 to 60,000 distinct CDR3 sequences, with 10% as singletons. This TCR came from an adult who was a healthcare worker with PCR-confirmed SARS-CoV-2 infection or an uninfected control (not recorded which). Sequenced sample: whole blood. The V gene is TRBV5-6, the J gene TRBJ2-3; perhaps D is TRBD1 or TRBD2 (5 bases each). The CDR3 reads CASTTHGTADTQYF. For the CDR3, the DNA is TGTGCCAGCACCACTCATGGGACCGCAGATACGCAGTATTTT. The full variable domain, in which reference TRBV5-6 and TRBJ2-3 provide the parts outside the CDR3, is DAGVTQSPTHLIKTRGQQVTLRCSPKSGHDTVSWYQQALGQGPQFIFQYYEEEERQRGNFPDRFSGHQFPNYSSELNVNALLLGDSALYLCASTTHGTADTQYFGPGTRLTVL.